The 14 T cell receptor beta chains below were found in one sample sequenced in a study of control samples from healthy donors and cancer patients. The protocol was immunoSEQ multiplex PCR, while the TCRdb copy is restricted to in-frame clones and leaves out a portion. The repertoire holds about 170,000 clones, with 91% as singletons. The sequenced sample consisted of blood. These receptors were obtained from a woman in her 30s in good health.

The chain combines TRBV11-2 with TRBJ2-4; 14 positions match TRBD2. V gave up 6 bases and J gave up 7 bases; unmatched junction bases: 5. The germline gives CDR1 SGHAT, CDR2 FQNNGV. This CDR3 has 15 amino acids. This CDR3 is CASSPGTSGSNIQYF. The CDR3 DNA reads as TGTGCCAGCAGTCCCGGGACTAGCGGGAGTAACATTCAGTACTTC.

The chain is built from TRBV18 and TRBJ2-2; D is perhaps TRBD1 (5 bases). V was shortened by 3 bases and J by 0 bases, with 8 bases between the two germline ends. CDR3 size: 15 residues. The germline gives CDR1 KGHSH, CDR2 LQKENI. The CDR3 nucleotides are TGTGCCAGCTCACCGGGCAGGGCGAACACCGGGGAGCTGTTTTTT. Its protein is CASSPGRANTGELFF.

CDR3 sequence: CASSVGDRDNEKLFF. The CDR3 DNA reads as TGTGCCAGCAGCGTAGGGGACAGGGATAATGAAAAACTGTTTTTT. The V gene is TRBV9, the J gene TRBJ1-4; 9 bases match TRBD1. The CDR3 loop spans 15 amino acids. With V trimmed by 0 bases and J by 4 bases, 1 base remained unmatched. Germline V lookup: CDR1 SGDLS, CDR2 YYNGEE.

This clone was detected only a few times. The chain has TRBV18 and TRBJ1-1; 7 bases are shared with TRBD1. J lost 0 bases, V lost 3 bases, and 1 base had no gene match. Germline V lookup: CDR1 KGHSH, CDR2 LQKENI. The CDR3 runs to 14 residues. CDR3 in DNA: TGTGCCAGCTCACCGGACAGGATGAACACTGAAGCTTTCTTT. It translates to CASSPDRMNTEAFF.

This chain joins TRBV4-1 and TRBJ1-2; D is ambiguous. V lost 6 bases, J lost 5 bases, and 10 bases lay in between. The CDR3 is made up of 12 amino acids. CDR1 and CDR2 from the germline V gene are MGHRA and YSYEKL. CDR3 sequence: CASSPGRYGYTF. The CDR3 DNA is TGCGCCAGCAGTCCCGGACGGTATGGCTACACCTTC.

The chain employs TRBV5-1 and TRBJ2-1; 9 bases match TRBD2. The length of the CDR3 is 14 residues. V lost 2 bases, J lost 9 bases, and 6 bases stayed unmatched. Germline CDR1 and CDR2: SGHRS and YFSETQ. CDR3 in DNA: TGCGCCAGCAGCTTAACTAGCGGGCAGGGTGAGCAGTTCTTC. Translated, it gives CASSLTSGQGEQFF.

This clone was counted once. This chain links TRBV21-1 with TRBJ1-4; TRBD1, as called in the table, went unchecked against the DNA. TRBV21-1 is recorded as a pseudogene. CDR3 size: 16 residues. The CDR3 coding sequence is TGTGCCAGCAGCAAAGATGTAGGGACAGGGGGTGAAAAACTGTTTTTT. Encoded protein: CASSKDVGTGGEKLFF.

DNA for the CDR3: TGCGCCAGCAGCCAAGATAGAGGAGAGCAGTACTTC. It is translated as CASSQDRGEQYF. The chain links TRBV4-1 to TRBJ2-7, with D hard to call. The V gene lost 0 bases and the J gene lost 7 bases, with 7 bases spanning the gap. The CDR3 loop spans 12 amino acids. Germline-derived CDR1 and CDR2 are MGHRA and YSYEKL.

This chain joins TRBV18 and TRBJ1-5, with D maybe TRBD1 (5 bases). Looked up from germline, CDR1 is KGHSH and CDR2 is LQKENI. Deletions cut 4 bases from V and 3 bases from J, with 7 bases between. The length of the CDR3 is 13 residues. This CDR3 reads CASSRGDNQPQHF. The CDR3, as DNA: TGTGCCAGCTCACGGGGGGACAATCAGCCCCAGCATTTT.

This clone was counted only a few times. The rearrangement joins TRBV16 to TRBJ1-5; TRBD1 matches 7 bases. V trimming: 4 bases; J trimming: 0 bases; junction bases outside the gene matches: 3. CDR1 KGHSY and CDR2 FQNENV come from the germline V gene. The CDR3 runs 15 residues. CDR3 region: CASSLQGNSNQPQHF. The CDR3 coding sequence is TGTGCCAGCAGCCTACAGGGGAATAGCAATCAGCCCCAGCATTTT.

The chain uses TRBV12-3 or TRBV12-4 and TRBJ1-1; TRBD1 aligns across 7 bases. V dropped 3 bases and J dropped 4; count of bases not matched to a gene: 2. The CDR3 spans 13 residues. CDR3 region: CASSFRGVTEAFF. CDR3 in DNA: TGTGCCAGCAGTTTCAGGGGGGTCACTGAAGCTTTCTTT.

The rearrangement links TRBV3-1 (or the pseudogene TRBV3-2) to TRBJ1-1; no clear D. With 2 bases removed from V and 4 bases from J, the gap between germline ends came to 2 bases. The germline V gene has CDR1 LGHDT and CDR2 YNNKEL (reference sequence). CDR3 length: 11 amino acids. The CDR3 sequence: CASSQFTEAFF. CDR3 bases: TGTGCCAGCAGCCAATTCACTGAAGCTTTCTTT.

The rearrangement joins TRBV11-2 to TRBJ1-1, with unresolved D. The V and J ends lost 1 base and 1 base respectively, with 7 bases between them. Germline CDR1 is SGHAT and CDR2 is FQNNGV. The CDR3 is 14 residues long. For the CDR3, the DNA is TGTGCCAGCAGCTTAGTCCCGGGGAACACTGAAGCTTTCTTT. This encodes CASSLVPGNTEAFF.

The V call is TRBV5-1, the J call TRBJ2-1, with TRBD2 matching 8 bases. Germline V CDR1 and CDR2: SGHRS, YFSETQ. This CDR3 is 15 amino acids long. Trimming at V came to 3 bases and at J to 9 bases, leaving 11 bases not matched to a gene. CDR3 sequence: CASSSVPGLVSEQFF. In DNA form, the CDR3 reads TGCGCCAGCAGCTCCGTCCCGGGACTAGTCAGTGAGCAGTTCTTC. Drawing the rest from reference TRBV5-1 and TRBJ2-1, the complete variable domain is KAGVTQTPRYLIKTRGQQVTLSCSPISGHRSVSWYQQTPGQGLQFLFEYFSETQRNKGNFPGRFSGRQFSNSRSEMNVSTLELGDSALYLCASSSVPGLVSEQFFGPGTRLTVL.